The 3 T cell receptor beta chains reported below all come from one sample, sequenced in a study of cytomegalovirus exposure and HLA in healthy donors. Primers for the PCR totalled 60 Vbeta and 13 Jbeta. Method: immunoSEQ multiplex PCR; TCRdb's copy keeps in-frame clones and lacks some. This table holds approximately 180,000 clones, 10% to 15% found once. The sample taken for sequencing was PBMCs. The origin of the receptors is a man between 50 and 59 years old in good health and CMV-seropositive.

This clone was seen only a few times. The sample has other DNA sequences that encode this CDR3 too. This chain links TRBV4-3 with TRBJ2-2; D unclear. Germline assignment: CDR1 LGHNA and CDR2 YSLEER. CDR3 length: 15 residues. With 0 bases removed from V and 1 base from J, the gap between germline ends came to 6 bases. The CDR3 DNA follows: TGCGCCAGCAGCCAAGATCGAGTGAACACCGGGGAGCTGTTTTTT. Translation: CASSQDRVNTGELFF.

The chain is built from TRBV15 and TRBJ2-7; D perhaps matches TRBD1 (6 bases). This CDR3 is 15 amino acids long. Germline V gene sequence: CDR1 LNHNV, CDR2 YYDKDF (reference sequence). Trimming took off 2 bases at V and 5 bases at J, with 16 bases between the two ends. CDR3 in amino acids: CATSRRQGLRDEQYF. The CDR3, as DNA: TGTGCCACCAGCAGACGCCAGGGGTTACGAGACGAGCAGTACTTC.

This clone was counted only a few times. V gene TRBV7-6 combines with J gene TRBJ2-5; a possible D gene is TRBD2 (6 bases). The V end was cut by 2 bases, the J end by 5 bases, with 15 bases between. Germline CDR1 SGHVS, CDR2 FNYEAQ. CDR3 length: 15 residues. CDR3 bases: TGTGCCAGCAGCTTATACCGGGGGTTGGGGGAGACCCAGTACTTC. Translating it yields CASSLYRGLGETQYF.